This T cell receptor (beta chain) was sequenced during a study of shared clonotypes between healthy human individuals. Study conclusions and caveats: A reduction in generation probabilities was seen for non-shared clonotypes relative to those shared by all four donors. Sharing across a handful of donors was seen in around 5% of naive CD4 clonotypes.

Assay used: immunoSEQ multiplex PCR; TCRdb lists only in-frame clones, some missing. The sample has hundreds of thousands of clones, 96% seen once. Naivety among CD8 cells was defined by CD45RO negativity and positive CCR7 selection, thereby excluding terminally differentiated effector memory CD45RA+ cells. Caucasian adults residing in Nashville, Tennessee made up all the donors. V dropped 6 bases and J dropped 5 bases, with 10 bases sitting between them. The CDR3 length is 13 residues. Germline CDR1 reads MDHEN; CDR2 reads SYDVKM. A note on this clone: No antigen is known for it. At the DNA level, this CDR3 is encoded by other sequences in the same sample as well.

The sequenced material came from naive CD8+ T cells sorted from blood. The TCR sequence derives from a man aged 25-40 years in good health. The chain is built from TRBV28 and TRBJ1-4; D is perhaps TRBD1 (6 bases). CDR3 protein: CASSLQGNEKLFF. The CDR3 coding sequence is TGTGCCAGCAGCCTACAGGGAAATGAAAAACTGTTTTTT.